A single sample is the source of the 21 T cell receptor beta chains below, sequenced in a study of graft-versus-host responses after intestinal transplantation. TCRdb keeps only in-frame clones here, not all; method: immunoSEQ multiplex PCR. The table has about 10,000 clones, approximately 30% seen once. This sample comprised alloreactive CD4+ T cells from a mixed lymphocyte reaction culture, obtained before transplantation. Subset meaning: CFSE-low proliferating T cells sorted from roughly six-day pre-transplant mixed lymphocyte reaction (GvH or HvG direction). The receptors shown here come from a human patient who was an organ donor for intestinal transplantation.

The sample holds a few counts of this clone. The chain employs TRBV11-3 and TRBJ1-5; D may be TRBD1 (6 bases). Germline V CDR1 and CDR2: SGHNT, YENEEA. This CDR3 has 14 amino acids. V lost 3 bases and J 2 bases, leaving 8 bases between the germline ends. CDR3 bases: TGTGCCAGCAGCTTGCGGGGGCGCAATCAGCCCCAGCATTTT. Translation gives CASSLRGRNQPQHF.

The chain combines TRBV7-9 with TRBJ1-5; no reliable D call. V was pared by 1 base and J by 9 bases, with 7 bases between. Germline V gene lookup returns CDR1 SEHNR and CDR2 FQNEAQ (reference sequence). The CDR3 is 12 amino acids. CDR3 nucleotide sequence: TGTGCCAGCAGCTTAGACCCAGGGCCCCAGCATTTT. Protein sequence: CASSLDPGPQHF. Drawing the rest from reference TRBV7-9 and TRBJ1-5, the complete variable domain is DTGVSQNPRHKITKRGQNVTFRCDPISEHNRLYWYRQTLGQGPEFLTYFQNEAQLEKSRLLSDRFSAERPKGSFSTLEIQRTEQGDSAMYLCASSLDPGPQHFGDGTRLSIL.

This clone was seen more than once but under ten times. The gene calls are TRBV6-1 and TRBJ1-3, with no clear D. Germline V gene sequence: CDR1 MNHNS, CDR2 SASEGT. The germline V and J ends were trimmed by 4 bases and 1 base, with 5 bases remaining between them. This CDR3 is built from 13 residues. Here the CDR3 DNA reads TGTGCCAGCAGTGTTTCGTCTGGAAACACCATATATTTT. Protein: CASSVSSGNTIYF.

The chain links TRBV5-4 to TRBJ1-4; 7 bases are a match to TRBD1. Germline V gene lookup returns CDR1 SGHNT and CDR2 YYREEE (reference sequence). V gave up 4 bases and J gave up 0 bases; unmatched junction bases: 6. The CDR3 length is 16 residues. CDR3 DNA sequence: TGTGCCAGCAGCCCCGGACAGGTCGCAACTAATGAAAAACTGTTTTTT. It is translated as CASSPGQVATNEKLFF.

This clone was observed a handful of times. The junction departs from the called germline gene at one end, perhaps through a read error. V and J are TRBV7-7 and TRBJ2-1; the match to TRBD1 covers 9 bases. Germline V gene sequence: CDR1 SSHAT, CDR2 FNYEAQ (reference sequence). The CDR3 is 13 amino acids. CDR3 DNA: TGTGCTAGCAGTACGGGACAGGGAAATGAGCAGTTCTTC. Residues: CASSTGQGNEQFF.

This clone appeared a few times. This chain connects TRBV7-3 to TRBJ1-2; 9 bases are a match to TRBD1. Trimming cost V 1 base and J 7 bases; bases outside gene matches: 16. Germline V gene sequence: CDR1 SGHTA, CDR2 FQGTGA. The CDR3 contains 18 residues. The CDR3 DNA reads as TGTGCCAGCAGCTTAAACAACGTCGGACAGGGGCGGACGAGTGGCTACACCTTC. Translating it yields CASSLNNVGQGRTSGYTF.

CDR3 in amino acids: CASSVSLGGTDTQYF. CDR3 coding DNA: TGCGCCAGCAGTGTCAGCTTAGGGGGGACAGATACGCAGTATTTT. The rearrangement links TRBV10-1 to TRBJ2-3, with D tentatively TRBD1 or TRBD2 (6 bases each). The CDR3 is 15 residues long. CDR1 WNHNN and CDR2 SYGVQD come from the germline V gene (reference sequence). V shed 4 bases and J shed 3 bases, with 14 bases lying between them.

This clone is labeled medium-sized. The chain uses TRBV5-1 and TRBJ2-5; the D is unclear. Germline-derived CDR1 and CDR2 are SGHRS and YFSETQ. Trimming took 1 base from V and 2 from J, leaving 12 bases between them. CDR3 length equals 15 residues. The chain's CDR3 is CASSLLGTRQETQYF. CDR3 sequence (DNA): TGCGCCAGCAGCTTGTTGGGCACCCGACAAGAGACCCAGTACTTC.

By sample share, this clone is medium-sized (0.01 to 0.1%). The J gene is TRBJ2-1, the V gene TRBV10-3; TRBD2 agrees at 12 bases. V dropped 6 bases and J dropped 0; count of bases not matched to a gene: 0. Germline V gene lookup returns CDR1 ENHRY and CDR2 SYGVKD. CDR3 length: 15 amino acids. CDR3 sequence: CAIRTSGSSYNEQFF. Here the CDR3 DNA reads TGTGCCATCAGGACTAGCGGGAGCTCCTACAATGAGCAGTTCTTC.

V is TRBV25-1 and J is TRBJ1-1; 9 bases fit TRBD1. CDR1 MGHDK and CDR2 SYGVNS come from the germline V gene. The CDR3 is 14 amino acids. V lost 3 bases and J lost 5; bases outside the gene matches: 4. This CDR3 is CASSEGTGRTEAFF. In nucleotides, the CDR3 is TGTGCCAGCAGTGAGGGGACAGGGAGAACTGAAGCTTTCTTT.

By sample share, this clone is medium-sized (0.01 to 0.1%). The chain uses TRBV21-1 and TRBJ2-7; the table's D call, TRBD1, was not checked against the DNA. TRBV21-1 is recorded as a pseudogene. This CDR3 has 19 residues. The CDR3 bases are TGTGCCAGCAGCAAAGGTCGGCCAGGGCCCTATCTAGTCTCCTACGAGCAGTACTTC. The encoded protein is CASSKGRPGPYLVSYEQYF.

This clone was observed a few times. The CDR3: CASSLQVSYEQYF. The CDR3 DNA follows: TGTGCCAGCAGCCTACAGGTATCCTACGAGCAGTACTTC. The V and J genes are TRBV14 and TRBJ2-7; tentative D call: TRBD1 (5 bases). The CDR3 runs 13 residues. The V and J ends lost 4 bases and 1 base respectively, with 8 bases between them. Germline values: CDR1 SGHDN, CDR2 FVKESK. The full variable domain, rest sourced from reference TRBV14 and TRBJ2-7, is EAGVTQFPSHSVIEKGQTVTLRCDPISGHDNLYWYRRVMGKEIKFLLHFVKESKQDESGMPNNRFLAERTGGTYSTLKVQPAELEDSGVYFCASSLQVSYEQYFGPGTRLTVT.

This clone was picked up a small number of times. The rearrangement joins TRBV5-1 to TRBJ2-7; 11 positions agree with TRBD1. Looked up from germline, CDR1 is SGHRS and CDR2 is YFSETQ. V lost 3 bases to trimming and J lost 2 bases; unmatched junction nucleotides: 1. This CDR3 has 14 residues. The CDR3 loop is CASSSGQGAYEQYF. The CDR3 region has the DNA TGCGCCAGCAGCTCGGGACAGGGGGCCTACGAGCAGTACTTC.

This clone came up a few times. This chain joins TRBV18 and TRBJ1-1; D remains unclear. Per the germline V gene, CDR1 is KGHSH and CDR2 is LQKENI. V dropped 2 bases and J dropped 3 bases, with 7 bases sitting between them. The CDR3 has 13 residues. CDR3 residues: CASSPWIDTEAFF. CDR3 DNA: TGTGCCAGCTCACCATGGATCGACACTGAAGCTTTCTTT.

The rearrangement uses TRBV9 and TRBJ1-1; 9 nucleotides agree with TRBD1. The CDR3 spans 12 residues. The V gene end was trimmed by 2 bases and the J gene end by 12 bases; junction bases not matched to a gene: 5. The V gene's germline CDR1 is SGDLS and CDR2 YYNGEE. In DNA form, the CDR3 reads TGTGCCAGCAGCGTGGGACAGGGTGTAACTTTCTTT. It yields the protein CASSVGQGVTFF.

Only a few counts were recorded for this clone. This chain connects TRBV29-1 to TRBJ1-4, with 10 bases that match TRBD1. Germline V gene data show CDR1 as SQVTM and CDR2 as ANQGSEA. This CDR3 has 13 amino acids. V shed 6 bases, J shed 5 bases, and the junction held 3 bases outside the gene matches. CDR3 coding DNA: TGCAGCGTGACAGGGGGCGCAAATGAAAAACTGTTTTTT. Amino acid sequence: CSVTGGANEKLFF. Supplemented by reference TRBV29-1 and TRBJ1-4, the full variable domain reads SAVISQKPSRDICQRGTSLTIQCQVDSQVTMMFWYRQQPGQSLTLIATANQGSEATYESGFVIDKFPISRPNLTFSTLTVSNMSPEDSSIYLCSVTGGANEKLFFGSGTQLSVL.

This clone is classed as medium-sized (0.01 to 0.1%). The genes are TRBV29-1 and TRBJ2-7; 9 nucleotides align to TRBD1. CDR1 and CDR2 (germline): SQVTM, ANQGSEA. V was clipped by 6 bases and J by 2 bases; unmatched bases: 5. This CDR3 comprises 13 residues. The CDR3 loop reads CSVKRQGAYEQYF. As DNA, the CDR3 is TGCAGCGTAAAGAGACAGGGGGCCTACGAGCAGTACTTC.

The rearrangement links TRBV10-2 to TRBJ2-6; a weak D match, TRBD2 (5 bases). Germline CDR1 and CDR2: WSHSY and SAAADI. CDR3 length: 15 residues. V lost 7 bases to trimming and J lost 0 bases, with 10 bases between them. CDR3 residues: CASIRGYSGANVLTF. Written as DNA, the CDR3 is TGCGCCAGCATCAGAGGGTACTCTGGGGCCAACGTCCTGACTTTC.

Comments on this clone: Different DNA sequences within this sample yield the same CDR3. The J gene is TRBJ1-5, the V gene TRBV28; D is possibly TRBD1 (6 bases). Germline lookup yields CDR1 MDHEN and CDR2 SYDVKM. The CDR3 length is 16 residues. V gave up 10 bases and J gave up 5 bases, with 24 bases separating them. The CDR3: CATSNRDYWLDQPQHF. The DNA of the CDR3 is TGTGCCACCTCTAACAGGGATTACTGGCTTGATCAGCCCCAGCATTTT.

This chain links TRBV15 with TRBJ2-7; 8 nucleotides match TRBD1. Germline V gene sequence: CDR1 LNHNV, CDR2 YYDKDF (reference sequence). The CDR3 is 15 residues long. The V gene end was trimmed by 1 base and the J gene end by 3 bases; junction bases not matched to a gene: 5. The CDR3 is CATSRGDRSGYEQYF. The CDR3 coding sequence is TGTGCCACCAGCAGAGGGGACAGGTCGGGCTACGAGCAGTACTTC.

This clone is medium-sized. The V gene is TRBV2, the J gene TRBJ2-1, with 7 bases aligning to TRBD1. The trim removed 1 base at V and 0 bases at J, leaving 3 bases unmatched. Germline lookup yields CDR1 SNHLY and CDR2 FYNNEI. The CDR3 contains 16 residues. CDR3 sequence: CASSEDGDSSYNEQFF. The CDR3 bases are TGTGCCAGCAGTGAAGATGGGGACAGCTCCTACAATGAGCAGTTCTTC.